This is a list of T cell receptor beta chains from one sample in a study of identifying expanded T cells in peripheral blood. TCRdb keeps only in-frame clones here, not all; method: immunoSEQ multiplex PCR. This repertoire shows 65,000 to 95,000 clones, over 80% found once; its top ten account for about 20%. Specimen: blood. These receptors were collected from a person between 18 and 69 years old in good health. Both conserved end residues are part of each CDR3. A D gene is named only where the DNA matches it firmly. Clone size is not always given. Where it is, it says once, few, many or a class for expanded clones.

clone_size: .; v_call: TRBV10-3; cdr3_length: 14; d_call: TRBD1; j_call: TRBJ2-5; cdr3_nt: TGTGCCATCGGGGGGACAGGGACCCAAGAGACCCAGTACTTC; cdr3_aa: CAIGGTGTQETQYF
clone_size: .; v_call: TRBV6-6; cdr3_length: 13; d_call: .; j_call: TRBJ1-2; cdr3_nt: TGTGCCAGCAGTTCCCGAGGACAGTATGGCTACACCTTC; cdr3_aa: CASSSRGQYGYTF
clone_size: once; v_call: TRBV9; cdr3_length: 14; d_call: .; j_call: TRBJ1-6; cdr3_nt: TGTGCCAGCAGCGAGACTCAGGAGAATTCACCCCTCCACTTT; cdr3_aa: CASSETQENSPLHF
clone_size: few; v_call: TRBV19; cdr3_length: 15; d_call: TRBD1; j_call: TRBJ2-2; cdr3_nt: TGTGCCAGTAGTACCTTACAGGGGGCCGCCGGGGAGCTGTTTTTT; cdr3_aa: CASSTLQGAAGELFF
clone_size: .; v_call: TRBV6-5; cdr3_length: 14; d_call: TRBD1; j_call: TRBJ2-1; cdr3_nt: TGTGCCGGCCGCAGAGGGGACAGGGACAATGAGCAGTTCTTC; cdr3_aa: CAGRRGDRDNEQFF
clone_size: .; v_call: TRBV5-4; cdr3_length: 14; d_call: TRBD2; j_call: TRBJ2-1; cdr3_nt: TGTGCCAGCAGCAGGACTAGCGGGAGCGGTGAGCAGTTCTTC; cdr3_aa: CASSRTSGSGEQFF
clone_size: .; v_call: TRBV4-3; cdr3_length: 15; d_call: .; j_call: TRBJ1-5; cdr3_nt: TGCGCCAGCAGCCGGGATCCCCAAGGGGGACAGCCCCAGCATTTT; cdr3_aa: CASSRDPQGGQPQHF
clone_size: .; v_call: TRBV28; cdr3_length: 13; d_call: .; j_call: TRBJ2-2; cdr3_nt: TGTGCCACCGCTTTCGGGTACACCGGGGAGCTGTTTTTT; cdr3_aa: CATAFGYTGELFF
clone_size: .; v_call: TRBV28; cdr3_length: 16; d_call: .; j_call: TRBJ2-7; cdr3_nt: TGTGCCAGCAGAAGCCCCGGTGACATATCTTCCTACGAGCAGTACTTC; cdr3_aa: CASRSPGDISSYEQYF
clone_size: once; v_call: TRBV18; cdr3_length: 15; d_call: TRBD1; j_call: TRBJ2-7; cdr3_nt: TGTGCCAGCTCACCACCGATGAAGGGGGCCGGGGAGCAGTACTTC; cdr3_aa: CASSPPMKGAGEQYF
clone_size: .; v_call: TRBV19; cdr3_length: 14; d_call: .; j_call: TRBJ1-1; cdr3_nt: TGTGCCAGTACCCTCGGACAGTCGAACACTGAAGCTTTCTTT; cdr3_aa: CASTLGQSNTEAFF
clone_size: .; v_call: TRBV18; cdr3_length: 17; d_call: .; j_call: TRBJ2-7; cdr3_nt: TGTGCCAGCTCACCATCTGGGGGTCGGGGGTCCCCCTACGAGCAGTACTTC; cdr3_aa: CASSPSGGRGSPYEQYF
clone_size: .; v_call: TRBV14; cdr3_length: 13; d_call: TRBD1; j_call: TRBJ1-1; cdr3_nt: TGTGCCAGCAGCCACAGGGGGATCACTGAAGCTTTCTTT; cdr3_aa: CASSHRGITEAFF
clone_size: .; v_call: TRBV7-2; cdr3_length: 15; d_call: TRBD2; j_call: TRBJ2-3; cdr3_nt: TGTGCCAGCAGCCCCGCCGGCGGGGGTGTGGGTACGCAGTATTTT; cdr3_aa: CASSPAGGGVGTQYF
clone_size: once; v_call: TRBV4-1; cdr3_length: 14; d_call: .; j_call: TRBJ2-7; cdr3_nt: TGCGCCAGCAGCCCCACCCTAAGGGGCTACGAGCAGTACTTC; cdr3_aa: CASSPTLRGYEQYF
clone_size: .; v_call: TRBV27; cdr3_length: 15; d_call: TRBD2; j_call: TRBJ2-7; cdr3_nt: TGTGCCAGCAGTTCTGGGACTAGCGGGATGTACGAGCAGTACTTC; cdr3_aa: CASSSGTSGMYEQYF
clone_size: .; v_call: TRBV29-1; cdr3_length: 14; d_call: .; j_call: TRBJ1-2; cdr3_nt: TGCAGCGGCCTGGGGGGGGATATTAGCTATGGCTACACCTTC; cdr3_aa: CSGLGGDISYGYTF
clone_size: once; v_call: TRBV19; cdr3_length: 14; d_call: .; j_call: TRBJ2-3; cdr3_nt: TGTGCCAGTAGTATCGGCCCTAACACAGATACGCAGTATTTT; cdr3_aa: CASSIGPNTDTQYF
clone_size: .; v_call: TRBV7-8; cdr3_length: 16; d_call: TRBD2; j_call: TRBJ2-5; cdr3_nt: TGTGCCAGCAGCGGTGGACTAGCGGGATACCAAGAGACCCAGTACTTC; cdr3_aa: CASSGGLAGYQETQYF
clone_size: .; v_call: TRBV28; cdr3_length: 15; d_call: TRBD1; j_call: TRBJ1-2; cdr3_nt: TGTGCCAGCAGAGGGACAGGAACAGCTAACTATGGCTACACCTTC; cdr3_aa: CASRGTGTANYGYTF
clone_size: .; v_call: TRBV11-2; cdr3_length: 15; d_call: TRBD2; j_call: TRBJ2-7; cdr3_nt: TGTGCCAGCAGTACCCAGGGGTTAGCGGGGACGCCTCAGTACTTC; cdr3_aa: CASSTQGLAGTPQYF
clone_size: .; v_call: TRBV25-1; cdr3_length: 14; d_call: .; j_call: TRBJ2-2; cdr3_nt: TGTGCCAGCAGTGAATTGGGCGGGATCGGGGAGCTGTTTTTT; cdr3_aa: CASSELGGIGELFF
clone_size: .; v_call: TRBV9; cdr3_length: 13; d_call: .; j_call: TRBJ1-2; cdr3_nt: TGTGCCAGCAGTACAACAGAGTTCTATGGCTACACCTTC; cdr3_aa: CASSTTEFYGYTF
clone_size: few; v_call: TRBV20-1; cdr3_length: 10; d_call: .; j_call: TRBJ1-1; cdr3_nt: TGCAGTGCCGTGGACACTGAAGCTTTCTTT; cdr3_aa: CSAVDTEAFF
clone_size: .; v_call: TRBV9; cdr3_length: 11; d_call: .; j_call: TRBJ1-4; cdr3_nt: TGTGCCAGCAGCGTAGTTGAAAAACTGTTTTTT; cdr3_aa: CASSVVEKLFF
clone_size: few; v_call: TRBV28; cdr3_length: 17; d_call: TRBD1; j_call: TRBJ1-2; cdr3_nt: TGTGCCAGCAGCTACCCGGGACAGGGGGCCCTTTTCTATGGCTACACCTTC; cdr3_aa: CASSYPGQGALFYGYTF
clone_size: .; v_call: TRBV6-5; cdr3_length: 14; d_call: TRBD2; j_call: TRBJ2-7; cdr3_nt: TGTGCCAGTCTCGGACTAGCGGGAACCTACGAGCAGTACTTC; cdr3_aa: CASLGLAGTYEQYF
clone_size: .; v_call: TRBV19; cdr3_length: 13; d_call: .; j_call: TRBJ2-3; cdr3_nt: TGTGCCACATCAGACTGGGGCACAGATACGCAGTATTTT; cdr3_aa: CATSDWGTDTQYF
clone_size: .; v_call: TRBV5-1; cdr3_length: 13; d_call: .; j_call: TRBJ2-7; cdr3_nt: TGCGCCAGCAGCTTAGGCAGGGACTACGAGCAGTACTTC; cdr3_aa: CASSLGRDYEQYF
clone_size: .; v_call: TRBV7-2; cdr3_length: 16; d_call: .; j_call: TRBJ2-2; cdr3_nt: TGTGCCAGCAGCTTAGAGAGTGACCTGAACACCGGGGAGCTGTTTTTT; cdr3_aa: CASSLESDLNTGELFF
clone_size: .; v_call: TRBV10-3; cdr3_length: 13; d_call: .; j_call: TRBJ2-5; cdr3_nt: TGTGCCATCAGTGTAACAGACATGGAGACCCAGTACTTC; cdr3_aa: CAISVTDMETQYF
clone_size: .; v_call: TRBV2; cdr3_length: 13; d_call: TRBD2; j_call: TRBJ2-3; cdr3_nt: TGTGCCAGCAAGCGGGAGCGCGCAGATACGCAGTATTTT; cdr3_aa: CASKRERADTQYF
clone_size: .; v_call: TRBV27; cdr3_length: 14; d_call: TRBD1; j_call: TRBJ2-7; cdr3_nt: TGTGCCAGCAGTCTACGACAGGGGGCCTACGAGCAGTACTTC; cdr3_aa: CASSLRQGAYEQYF
clone_size: .; v_call: TRBV28; cdr3_length: 16; d_call: TRBD1; j_call: TRBJ1-2; cdr3_nt: TGTGCCAGCAGTTCCTGGGGAGGACAGGGGGACTATGGCTACACCTTC; cdr3_aa: CASSSWGGQGDYGYTF
clone_size: once; v_call: TRBV30; cdr3_length: 14; d_call: TRBD2; j_call: TRBJ2-1; cdr3_nt: TGTGCCTGGGAGGCTAGCGGTACCTACAATGAGCAGTTCTTC; cdr3_aa: CAWEASGTYNEQFF
clone_size: .; v_call: TRBV29-1; cdr3_length: 12; d_call: .; j_call: TRBJ1-4; cdr3_nt: TGCAGCGTTGAAGGGACAGCGAACAAACTGTTTTTT; cdr3_aa: CSVEGTANKLFF
clone_size: .; v_call: TRBV11-3; cdr3_length: 14; d_call: .; j_call: TRBJ2-1; cdr3_nt: TGTGCCAGCAGCTTAGGTCCCGCTTTGGGTGAGCAGTTCTTC; cdr3_aa: CASSLGPALGEQFF
clone_size: .; v_call: TRBV7-9; cdr3_length: 13; d_call: .; j_call: TRBJ1-2; cdr3_nt: TGTGCCAGCAGCTTAGATACAGGCTATGGCTACACCTTC; cdr3_aa: CASSLDTGYGYTF
clone_size: .; v_call: TRBV6-5; cdr3_length: 15; d_call: TRBD2; j_call: TRBJ2-7; cdr3_nt: TGTGCCAGCAGTTACTCGAGGACTAGCGCCTACGAGCAGTACTTC; cdr3_aa: CASSYSRTSAYEQYF
clone_size: .; v_call: TRBV5-1; cdr3_length: 13; d_call: .; j_call: TRBJ1-3; cdr3_nt: TGCGCCAGCAGCCCCCGGGCTGGAAACACCATATATTTT; cdr3_aa: CASSPRAGNTIYF
clone_size: .; v_call: TRBV28; cdr3_length: 13; d_call: .; j_call: TRBJ1-4; cdr3_nt: TGTGCCAGCAGCCTGGGATTTAGAGAAAAACTGTTTTTT; cdr3_aa: CASSLGFREKLFF
clone_size: .; v_call: TRBV7-9; cdr3_length: 16; d_call: TRBD1; j_call: TRBJ2-7; cdr3_nt: TGTGCCAGCAGACCGATCCAGGGGGTGAGCTCCTACGAGCAGTACTTC; cdr3_aa: CASRPIQGVSSYEQYF
clone_size: .; v_call: TRBV5-6; cdr3_length: 14; d_call: .; j_call: TRBJ1-3; cdr3_nt: TGTGCCAGCAGTGACCGTAGCTCTGGAAACACCATATATTTT; cdr3_aa: CASSDRSSGNTIYF
clone_size: .; v_call: TRBV18; cdr3_length: 13; d_call: .; j_call: TRBJ1-5; cdr3_nt: TGTGCCAGCTCCGCAACCAAGGATCAGCCCCAGCATTTT; cdr3_aa: CASSATKDQPQHF
clone_size: .; v_call: TRBV5-1; cdr3_length: 15; d_call: .; j_call: TRBJ2-5; cdr3_nt: TGCGCCAGCAGCTTGGGGTACGGACGGGGTGAGACCCAGTACTTC; cdr3_aa: CASSLGYGRGETQYF
clone_size: .; v_call: TRBV4-3; cdr3_length: 15; d_call: TRBD1; j_call: TRBJ2-1; cdr3_nt: TGCGCCAGCAGCCAAGATAGGACAGGTTACAATGAGCAGTTCTTC; cdr3_aa: CASSQDRTGYNEQFF
clone_size: .; v_call: TRBV9; cdr3_length: 15; d_call: .; j_call: TRBJ2-3; cdr3_nt: TGTGCCAGCAGCGCCTACTCGACCGACACAGATACGCAGTATTTT; cdr3_aa: CASSAYSTDTDTQYF
clone_size: .; v_call: TRBV6-1; cdr3_length: 11; d_call: .; j_call: TRBJ1-1; cdr3_nt: TGTGCCAGCAGCTTCAGGTCCGAAGCTTTCTTT; cdr3_aa: CASSFRSEAFF
clone_size: .; v_call: TRBV20-1; cdr3_length: 10; d_call: .; j_call: TRBJ2-7; cdr3_nt: TGCAGTGCTGCACCCCACGAGCAGTACTTC; cdr3_aa: CSAAPHEQYF
clone_size: .; v_call: TRBV28; cdr3_length: 15; d_call: .; j_call: TRBJ1-2; cdr3_nt: TGTGCCAGCAGTCCTACAGGGTTAGGTAACTATGGCTACACCTTC; cdr3_aa: CASSPTGLGNYGYTF
clone_size: .; v_call: TRBV7-9; cdr3_length: 17; d_call: .; j_call: TRBJ2-5; cdr3_nt: TGTGCCAGCAGCACACCTACAGCACCGAAAAAGGGGGAGACCCAGTACTTC; cdr3_aa: CASSTPTAPKKGETQYF
clone_size: .; v_call: TRBV19; cdr3_length: 15; d_call: .; j_call: TRBJ1-4; cdr3_nt: TGTGCCAGTAGTCCCCAGCCGGATACTAATGAAAAACTGTTTTTT; cdr3_aa: CASSPQPDTNEKLFF
clone_size: .; v_call: TRBV2; cdr3_length: 15; d_call: .; j_call: TRBJ2-2; cdr3_nt: TGTGCCAGCAGTGTGCAGGGACGGGGCACCGGGGAGCTGTTTTTT; cdr3_aa: CASSVQGRGTGELFF
clone_size: .; v_call: TRBV15; cdr3_length: 17; d_call: .; j_call: TRBJ1-4; cdr3_nt: TGTGCCACCAGCAGAGATGCCCCCTGGCAGGGCGTTGAAAAACTGTTTTTT; cdr3_aa: CATSRDAPWQGVEKLFF
clone_size: .; v_call: TRBV11-2; cdr3_length: 16; d_call: TRBD1; j_call: TRBJ2-2; cdr3_nt: TGTGCCAGCAGCTTAGAGGGACAGGGGGTAGCCGGGGAGCTGTTTTTT; cdr3_aa: CASSLEGQGVAGELFF